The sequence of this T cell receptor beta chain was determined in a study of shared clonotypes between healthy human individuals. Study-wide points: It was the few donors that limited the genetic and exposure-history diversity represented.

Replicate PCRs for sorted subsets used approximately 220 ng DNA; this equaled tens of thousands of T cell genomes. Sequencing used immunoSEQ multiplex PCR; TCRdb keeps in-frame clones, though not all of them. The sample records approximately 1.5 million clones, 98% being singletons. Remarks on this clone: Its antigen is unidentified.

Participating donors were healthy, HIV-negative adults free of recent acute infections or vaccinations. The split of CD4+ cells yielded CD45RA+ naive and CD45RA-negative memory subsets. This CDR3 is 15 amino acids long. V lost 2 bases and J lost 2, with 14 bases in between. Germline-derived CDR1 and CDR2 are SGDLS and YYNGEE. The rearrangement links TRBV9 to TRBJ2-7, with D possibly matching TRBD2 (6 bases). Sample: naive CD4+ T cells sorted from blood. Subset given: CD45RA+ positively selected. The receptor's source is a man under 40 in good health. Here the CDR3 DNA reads TGTGCCAGCAGCGTTGCCGGGAGCGCTACCTACGAGCAGTACTTC. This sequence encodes CASSVAGSATYEQYF.